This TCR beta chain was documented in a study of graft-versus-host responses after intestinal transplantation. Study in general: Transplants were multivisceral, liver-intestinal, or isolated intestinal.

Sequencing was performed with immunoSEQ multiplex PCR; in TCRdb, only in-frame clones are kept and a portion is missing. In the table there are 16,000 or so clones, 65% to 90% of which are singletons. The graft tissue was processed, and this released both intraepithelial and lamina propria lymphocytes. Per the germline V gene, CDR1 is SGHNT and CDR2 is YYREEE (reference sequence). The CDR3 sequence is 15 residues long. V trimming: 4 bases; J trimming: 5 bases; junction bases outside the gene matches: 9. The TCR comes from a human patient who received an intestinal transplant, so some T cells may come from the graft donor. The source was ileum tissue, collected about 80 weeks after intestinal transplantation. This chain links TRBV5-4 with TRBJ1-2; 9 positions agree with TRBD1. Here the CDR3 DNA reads TGTGCCAGCAGCCCGGACAGGGGAGGGCTTTATGGCTACACCTTC. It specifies CASSPDRGGLYGYTF.